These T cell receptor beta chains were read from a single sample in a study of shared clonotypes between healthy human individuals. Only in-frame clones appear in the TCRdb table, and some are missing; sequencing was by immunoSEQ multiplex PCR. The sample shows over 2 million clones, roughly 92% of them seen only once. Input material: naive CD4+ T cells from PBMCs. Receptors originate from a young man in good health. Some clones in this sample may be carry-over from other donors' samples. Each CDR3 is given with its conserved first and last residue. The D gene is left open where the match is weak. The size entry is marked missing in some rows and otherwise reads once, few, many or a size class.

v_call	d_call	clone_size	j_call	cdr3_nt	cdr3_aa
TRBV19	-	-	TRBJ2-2	TGTGCCAGTAGTAGTTGGGGCACCGGGGAGCTGTTTTTT	CASSSWGTGELFF
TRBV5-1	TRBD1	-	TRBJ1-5	TGCGCCAGCAGCTTGGGACAGGGGGCTAATCAGCCCCAGCATTTT	CASSLGQGANQPQHF
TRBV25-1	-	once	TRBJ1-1	TGTGCCAGCACATCCCCGGGACTGAAGCGGGACACTGAAGCTTTCTTT	CASTSPGLKRDTEAFF
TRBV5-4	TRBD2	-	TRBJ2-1	TGTGCCAGCAGCGTCGCGGGGGGGAATGAGCAGTTCTTC	CASSVAGGNEQFF
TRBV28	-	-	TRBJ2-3	TGTGCCAGCCGTCGGGGGTACGGCACAGATACGCAGTATTTT	CASRRGYGTDTQYF
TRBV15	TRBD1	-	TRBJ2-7	TGTGCCACCAGCAGGGACAGGGTGGCGTCCGAGCAGTACTTC	CATSRDRVASEQYF
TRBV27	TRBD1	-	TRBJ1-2	TGTGCCAGTAGGGACAGTTCTAACTATGGCTACACCTTC	CASRDSSNYGYTF
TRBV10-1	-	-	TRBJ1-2	TGCGCCAGCAGAGCACCTTGGACAGACTATGGCTACACCTTC	CASRAPWTDYGYTF
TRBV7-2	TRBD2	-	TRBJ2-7	TGTGCCAGCAGCTTGGCCCCCTCCGCGGGAGGGCCCCACGAGCAGTACTTC	CASSLAPSAGGPHEQYF
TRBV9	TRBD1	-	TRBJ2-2	TGTGCCAGCAGCGTGTCAGGGGGGACAGGGGACACCGGGGAGCTGTTTTTT	CASSVSGGTGDTGELFF
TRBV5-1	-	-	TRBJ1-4	TGCGCCAGCAGCTTAGCAGGTTCACCGAATGAGAAACTGTTTTTT	CASSLAGSPNEKLFF
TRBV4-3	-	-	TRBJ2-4	TGCGCCAGCAGCCAAGCGCAGCGGCGGAAAAACATTCAGTACTTC	CASSQAQRRKNIQYF
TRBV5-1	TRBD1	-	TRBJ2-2	TGCGCCAGCAGCTTCGGCGCTGGCAGGGGGTTCGGCGGCACCGGGGAGCTGTTTTTT	CASSFGAGRGFGGTGELFF
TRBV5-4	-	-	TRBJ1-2	TGTGCCAGCAGCCCCGGTTCGGTTTTATATGGCTACACCTTC	CASSPGSVLYGYTF
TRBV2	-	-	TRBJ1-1	TGTGCCAGCAGTTCCGACATTAAGGCTGAAGCTTTCTTT	CASSSDIKAEAFF
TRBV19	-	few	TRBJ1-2	TGTGCCACGGGGAATGGCTACACCTTC	CATGNGYTF
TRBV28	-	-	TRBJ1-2	TGTGCCAGCAGTTTGCGGCAATTCCCCGGAAGGGGCTACACCTTC	CASSLRQFPGRGYTF
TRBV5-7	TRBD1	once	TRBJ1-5	TGTGCCAGCAGCTTATACTTCCGGGACAGGGAGGAGCCCCAGCATTTT	CASSLYFRDREEPQHF
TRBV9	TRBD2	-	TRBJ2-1	TGTGCCAGCAGCGGGACTAGCGGGAGTTGGGATGAGCAGTTCTTC	CASSGTSGSWDEQFF
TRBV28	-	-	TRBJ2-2	TGTGCCAGCAGTTCGGCCGGGGAGCTGTTTTTT	CASSSAGELFF
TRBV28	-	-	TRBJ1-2	TGTGCCAGCATTAGGGTTGGAGACGGACACTATGGCTACACCTTC	CASIRVGDGHYGYTF
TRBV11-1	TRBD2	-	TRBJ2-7	TGTGCCAGCAGTAACCCGGGACTAGCGGGAGTGTACGAGCAGTACTTC	CASSNPGLAGVYEQYF
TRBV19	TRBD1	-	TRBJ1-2	TGTGCCAGAACTCCGGACAGGGGTGACTATGGCTACACCTTC	CARTPDRGDYGYTF
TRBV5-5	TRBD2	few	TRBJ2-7	TGTGCCAGCAGCCGGACTAGCGCCCAGCAGTACGAGCAGTACTTC	CASSRTSAQQYEQYF
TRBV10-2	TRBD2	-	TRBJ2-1	TGCGCCAGCAGGGCCGAACTAGCGGGTGCCTACAATGAGCAGTTCTTC	CASRAELAGAYNEQFF
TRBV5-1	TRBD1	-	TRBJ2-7	TGCGCCAGCAGCTTGGATGGGACAGCTTACTACGAGCAGTACTTC	CASSLDGTAYYEQYF
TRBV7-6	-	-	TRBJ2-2	TGTGCCAGCAGCCGCCTCGCGCCAACGAACACCGGGGAGCTGTTTTTT	CASSRLAPTNTGELFF
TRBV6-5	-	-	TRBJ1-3	TGTGCCAGCAGTGCCTCTGTCGGAAACACCATATATTTT	CASSASVGNTIYF
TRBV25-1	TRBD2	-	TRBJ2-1	TGTGCCAGCAGAGCCCCGGGACTAGCGGCTACAACTAGGCAGTTCTTC	CASRAPGLAATTRQFF
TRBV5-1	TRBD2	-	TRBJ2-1	TGCGCCAGCAGCCGGACTAGCGGGACTGCGTACAATGAGCAGTTCTTC	CASSRTSGTAYNEQFF
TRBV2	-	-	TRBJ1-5	TGTGCCAGCAGTGGAAGGTCCCACGGACCGGGTCAGCCCCAGCATTTT	CASSGRSHGPGQPQHF
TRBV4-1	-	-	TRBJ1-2	TGCGCCAGCAGCCAAGTGGCAGGGATACAGTCCAACTATGGCTACACCTTC	CASSQVAGIQSNYGYTF
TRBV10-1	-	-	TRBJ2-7	TGCGCCACCCAAAGGACCGGCTCCTACGAGCAGTACTTC	CATQRTGSYEQYF
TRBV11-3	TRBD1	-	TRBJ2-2	TGTGCCAGCAGCTTATCAGGGGGCCCTAACACCGGGGAGCTGTTTTTT	CASSLSGGPNTGELFF
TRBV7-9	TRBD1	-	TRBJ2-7	TGTGCCAGCAGCTTAGAATATGGGACAGGGGTCCGCGAGCAGTACTTC	CASSLEYGTGVREQYF
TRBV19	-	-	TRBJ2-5	TGTGCCAGTAGTACTCGGGGGACCCAGTACTTC	CASSTRGTQYF
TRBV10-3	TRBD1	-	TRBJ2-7	TGTGCCATCAGGGGTGGACAGGGAGAAAGTGAGCAGTACTTC	CAIRGGQGESEQYF
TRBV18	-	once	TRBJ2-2	TGTGCCAGCTCACCACCGACAGGGCGGGGAACCGGGGAGCTGTTTTTT	CASSPPTGRGTGELFF
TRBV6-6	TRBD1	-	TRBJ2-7	TGTGCCAGCAGTCGCGGACAGGGCGTGTACGAGCAGTACTTC	CASSRGQGVYEQYF
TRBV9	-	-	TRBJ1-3	TGTGCCAGCAGCCGGGACAACGGGGTGTTTGGAAACACCATATATTTT	CASSRDNGVFGNTIYF
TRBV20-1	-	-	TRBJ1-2	TGCAGTGCCGCTAATAACTATGGCTACACCTTC	CSAANNYGYTF
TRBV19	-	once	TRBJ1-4	TGTGCCAGTAGTGTGGGGGGCACTAATGAAAAACTGTTTTTT	CASSVGGTNEKLFF
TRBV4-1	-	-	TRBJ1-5	TGCGCCAGCAGCCTCTTTTGGGGGGGCAGGCCCCAGCATTTT	CASSLFWGGRPQHF
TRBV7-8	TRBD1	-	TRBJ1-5	TGTGCCAGCAGCTTGTCCCGGGACAGGGTTTATAGCAATCAGCCCCAGCATTTT	CASSLSRDRVYSNQPQHF
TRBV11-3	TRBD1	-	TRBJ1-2	TGTGCCAGCAGCCTACAGGGGGCGAAGGGCTACACCTTC	CASSLQGAKGYTF
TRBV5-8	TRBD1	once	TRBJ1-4	TGTGCCAGCAGCTCGGGACAGTCTAATGAAAAACTGTTTTTT	CASSSGQSNEKLFF
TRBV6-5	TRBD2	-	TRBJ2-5	TGTGCCAGCAGAGAGCCGGGGGGGGAGACCCAGTACTTC	CASREPGGETQYF
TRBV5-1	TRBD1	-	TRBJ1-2	TGCGCCAGCAGCTTCCCGGACAGGGAAGATCATGGCTACACCTTC	CASSFPDREDHGYTF
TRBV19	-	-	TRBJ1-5	TGTGCCAGTAGTATAGGGGAGGGTGAGCAGCCCCAGCATTTT	CASSIGEGEQPQHF
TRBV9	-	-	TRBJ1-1	TGTGCCAGCAGCGCTACCACTTTCACTGAAGCTTTCTTT	CASSATTFTEAFF